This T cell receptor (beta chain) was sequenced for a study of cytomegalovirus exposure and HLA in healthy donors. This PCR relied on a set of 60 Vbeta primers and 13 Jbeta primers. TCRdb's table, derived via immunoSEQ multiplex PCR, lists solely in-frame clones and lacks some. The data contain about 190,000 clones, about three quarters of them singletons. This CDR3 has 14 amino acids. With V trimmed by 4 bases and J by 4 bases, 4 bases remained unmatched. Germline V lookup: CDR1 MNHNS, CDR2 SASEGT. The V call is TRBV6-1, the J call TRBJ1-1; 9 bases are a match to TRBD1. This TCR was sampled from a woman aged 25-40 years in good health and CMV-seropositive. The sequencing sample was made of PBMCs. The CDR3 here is CASSAIQGATEAFF. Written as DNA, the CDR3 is TGTGCCAGCAGTGCAATACAGGGGGCCACTGAAGCTTTCTTT.